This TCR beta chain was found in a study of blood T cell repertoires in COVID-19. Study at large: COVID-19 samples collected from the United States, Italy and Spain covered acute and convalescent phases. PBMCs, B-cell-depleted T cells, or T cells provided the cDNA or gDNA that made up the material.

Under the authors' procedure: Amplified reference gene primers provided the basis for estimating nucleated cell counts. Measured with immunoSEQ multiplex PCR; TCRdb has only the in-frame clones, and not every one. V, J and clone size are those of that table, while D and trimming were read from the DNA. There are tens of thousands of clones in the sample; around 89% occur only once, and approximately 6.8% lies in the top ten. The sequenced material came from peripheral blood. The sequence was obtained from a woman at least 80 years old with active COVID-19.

CDR3 residues: CSGQSSRTLGGAFF. CDR3 in DNA: TGCAGCGGCCAGTCCTCTCGAACCCTAGGAGGGGCTTTCTTT. This chain links TRBV29-1 with TRBJ1-1; D call uncertain. CDR1 is SQVTM, CDR2 ANQGSEA, per germline. Trimming shortened V by 7 bases and J by 11 bases, and 26 bases separated the two germline ends. The CDR3 totals 14 residues.